Each of the 27 T cell receptor beta chains below was sequenced from the same sample in a study of CD8 T cells in ankylosing spondylitis. MiXCR, applied by TCRdb to the 5' RACE reads, yields one record per CDR3 protein. Seen here are about 130,000 distinct CDR3 sequences, around 9% observed once, and the top ten hold 2.5% to 4%. The sequenced sample consisted of blood, either unsorted or a sorted T cell fraction (not recorded which). Receptors were obtained from a male donor with ankylosing spondylitis or in good health (not recorded which).

This clonotype was counted between two and nine times. The chain uses TRBV28 and TRBJ2-7, with TRBD1 as a possible D gene (6 bases). The V and J ends lost 6 bases and 0 bases respectively, with 12 bases between them. Germline CDR1 reads MDHEN; CDR2 reads SYDVKM. The CDR3 extends over 14 amino acids. The CDR3 DNA reads TGTGCCAGCAGCAGGGGAGAGATCTCCTACGAGCAGTACTTC. Protein product: CASSRGEISYEQYF.

In nucleotides, the CDR3 is TGCAGTGCTAGAGGGCTAGCGGATTACGAGCAGTACTTC. It specifies CSARGLADYEQYF. V gene TRBV20-1 combines with J gene TRBJ2-7; 7 bases are a match to TRBD2. J lost 4 bases, V lost 1 base, and 4 bases had no gene match. CDR3 length: 13 residues. Germline CDR1 and CDR2: DFQATT and SNEGSKA (reference sequence).

This clonotype was seen ten or more times. The chain carries TRBV5-5 and TRBJ2-2; possible D gene TRBD1, 6 bases. Germline CDR1 and CDR2: SGHKS and YYEKEE (reference sequence). The CDR3 has 14 residues. V lost 3 bases and J 5 bases, leaving 11 bases between the germline ends. The CDR3 DNA sequence: TGTGCCAGCAGCTACAGGGTTGGGACCGGGGAGCTGTTTTTT. It yields the protein CASSYRVGTGELFF.

In regard to this clonotype: A much larger clonotype is one base distant, so this may be a read error. The gene calls are TRBV3-1 and TRBJ1-6; D remains ambiguous. Germline V gives CDR1 LGHDT, CDR2 YNNKEL (reference sequence). The CDR3 contains 14 residues. The CDR3 reads CASGQRQEDSPLHF. DNA for the CDR3: TGTGCCAGCGGCCAACGGCAGGAAGATTCACCCCTCCACTTT. Full variable domain (outside the CDR3, taken from reference TRBV3-1 and TRBJ1-6): DTAVSQTPKYLVTQMGNDKSIKCEQNLGHDTMYWYKQDSKKFLKIMFSYNNKELIINETVPNRFSPKSPDKAHLNLHINSLELGDSAVYFCASGQRQEDSPLHFGNGTRLTVT.

This sequence joins TRBV5-1 and TRBJ2-7, with 9 bases that match TRBD1. V was pared by 2 bases and J by 0 bases, with 3 bases of the junction left unmatched. CDR1 is SGHRS, CDR2 YFSETQ, per germline. The CDR3 loop spans 15 amino acids. This CDR3 reads CASSFGTGSSYEQYF. The CDR3 DNA reads as TGCGCCAGCAGCTTTGGGACAGGGAGCTCCTACGAGCAGTACTTC.

A remark on this clonotype: A read error may explain this, as a much larger clone is one base away. The genes are TRBV5-1 and TRBJ2-7, with a tentative D call TRBD2 (6 bases). Trimming stripped 0 bases from V and 5 bases from J, with 12 bases between. Per the germline V gene, CDR1 is SGHRS and CDR2 is YFSETQ. The CDR3 spans 14 residues. Written as DNA, the CDR3 is TGCGCCAGCAGCTTGGACGGGGGTTCCGACGAGCAGTACTTC. Its protein product is CASSLDGGSDEQYF.

This clonotype has a handful of counts. V usage is TRBV20-1 and J usage is TRBJ2-5, with 8 positions matching TRBD2. This CDR3 is 13 amino acids long. The junction had 7 bases not matched to a gene; V was cut back by 5 bases and J by 5 bases. Germline V gene sequence: CDR1 DFQATT, CDR2 SNEGSKA (reference sequence). CDR3 DNA: TGCAGTGCTGGAAGCGGGAGTGAGGAGACCCAGTACTTC. It translates to CSAGSGSEETQYF.

This clonotype has at least ten counts. This sequence joins TRBV20-1 and TRBJ1-5, with D unclear. V was shortened by 1 base and J by 2 bases, with 12 bases between the two germline ends. This CDR3 spans 15 amino acids. The germline gives CDR1 DFQATT, CDR2 SNEGSKA (reference sequence). This CDR3 is CSARAADGGNQPQHF. DNA for the CDR3: TGCAGTGCTAGAGCTGCAGACGGGGGCAATCAGCCCCAGCATTTT.

This clonotype was detected many times. The chain is built from TRBV7-2 and TRBJ2-1; 8 nucleotides match TRBD2. Germline V gene sequence: CDR1 SGHTA, CDR2 FQGNSA. The length of the CDR3 is 15 residues. The junction had 5 bases not matched to a gene; V was cut back by 5 bases and J by 2 bases. CDR3 nucleotide sequence: TGTGCCAGCAGCCGTAGCGGGATGGCCTACAATGAGCAGTTCTTC. It specifies CASSRSGMAYNEQFF.

This clonotype was seen many times. The genes are TRBV20-1 and TRBJ2-1; 12 bases fit TRBD2. Germline loops: CDR1 DFQATT, CDR2 SNEGSKA (reference sequence). The V gene end was trimmed by 6 bases and the J gene end by 7 bases; junction bases not matched to a gene: 7. The CDR3 extends over 14 amino acids. As DNA, the CDR3 is TGCAGTGCCGGACTAGCGGGAAGGGCGAATGAGCAGTTCTTC. It codes for CSAGLAGRANEQFF.

This clonotype has ten or more counts. The chain has TRBV6-5 and TRBJ2-5; D remains ambiguous. Germline V gene sequence: CDR1 MNHEY, CDR2 SVGAGI. This CDR3 is 16 amino acids long. V was shortened by 0 bases and J by 0 bases, with 11 bases between the two germline ends. CDR3 nucleotides: TGTGCCAGCAGTTACTCGTTAGCCGGAAACCAAGAGACCCAGTACTTC. This codes for CASSYSLAGNQETQYF.

This chain links TRBV20-1 with TRBJ2-7; D not resolved. From germline, CDR1 is DFQATT and CDR2 SNEGSKA (reference sequence). Deletions cut 0 bases from V and 3 bases from J, with 12 bases between. This CDR3 has 14 amino acids. The CDR3 region is CSARDRSTLYEQYF. The CDR3 DNA follows: TGCAGTGCTAGAGACAGGTCAACACTCTACGAGCAGTACTTC.

This clonotype was detected a few times. This chain joins TRBV10-3 and TRBJ2-7; D is unclear. The CDR3 extends over 12 amino acids. V lost 4 bases to trimming and J lost 7 bases, with 11 bases between them. From germline, CDR1 is ENHRY and CDR2 SYGVKD. The CDR3 nucleotides read TGTGCCATCAGTGGCTCCTTTGAGGAGCAGTACTTC. Translation: CAISGSFEEQYF.

In regard to this clonotype: A much larger clone differs by one base, so this may be a read error. V is TRBV5-1 and J is TRBJ2-4; D may be TRBD1 or TRBD2 (5 bases each). Germline V gives CDR1 SGHRS, CDR2 YFSETQ. The CDR3 consists of 18 residues. The CDR3 protein is CASGLALGASGAKNIQYF. The CDR3 DNA follows: TGCGCCAGCGGCTTGGCCCTAGGGGCGAGCGGAGCCAAAAACATTCAGTACTTC.

This clonotype was picked up a small number of times. This chain joins TRBV7-6 and TRBJ2-7, with D perhaps matching TRBD2 (6 bases). The CDR3 sequence is 15 residues long. Trimming pared 0 bases from V and 2 bases from J, leaving 11 bases between. Germline CDR1 reads SGHVS; CDR2 reads FNYEAQ. The CDR3, as DNA: TGTGCCAGCAGCTTAGCCTCGGGGGACGCCTACGAGCAGTACTTC. Encoded protein: CASSLASGDAYEQYF.

In this sample, this clonotype turned up many times. This chain links TRBV12-3 or TRBV12-4 with TRBJ2-1, with D unclear. V shed 4 bases and J shed 9 bases, with 19 bases lying between them. The CDR3 has 15 residues. CDR3 DNA sequence: TGTGCCAGCAGTTCGGACCATCGTCGACCGGGTGAGCAGTTCTTC. Translation gives CASSSDHRRPGEQFF.

This clonotype was picked up many times. This chain joins TRBV20-1 and TRBJ2-1, with TRBD2 matching over 7 bases. CDR3 length: 14 residues. V lost 2 bases, J lost 4 bases, and 5 bases stayed unmatched. The germline gives CDR1 DFQATT, CDR2 SNEGSKA (reference sequence). This CDR3 reads CSARLAGAYNEQFF. CDR3 DNA: TGCAGTGCTAGACTGGCGGGAGCTTACAATGAGCAGTTCTTC.

This clonotype was counted ten times or more. This chain joins TRBV20-1 and TRBJ2-2; D could derive from TRBD1 or TRBD2 (6 bases each). The germline V gene has CDR1 DFQATT and CDR2 SNEGSKA (reference sequence). Trimming left V 6 bases short and J 6 bases short, with 20 bases between. The CDR3 is made up of 15 amino acids. The CDR3 DNA sequence: TGCAGTGCGCCAACAGGGACCAGCGGGCCCGGGGAGCTGTTTTTT. This encodes CSAPTGTSGPGELFF.

On this clonotype itself: A single base separates this from a much larger clone, so it may be a read error. The chain joins TRBV3-1 to TRBJ2-5; TRBD2 matches 8 bases. The V and J ends lost 8 bases and 2 bases, in that order; junction bases with no gene match: 19. Germline lookup yields CDR1 LGHDT and CDR2 YNNKEL (reference sequence). This CDR3 contains 18 residues. CDR3 sequence (DNA): TGTGCCAGCTGCCCGGAGGCGGGAGGTCCGTTTTGGCAAGAGACCCAGTACTTC. Amino acids: CASCPEAGGPFWQETQYF.

This clonotype was counted many times. The chain is built from TRBV7-2 and TRBJ2-2; either TRBD1 or TRBD2 may fit D (6 bases each). This CDR3 is 16 amino acids long. Germline V lookup: CDR1 SGHTA, CDR2 FQGNSA. Trimming shortened V by 7 bases and J by 6 bases, and 21 bases separated the two germline ends. CDR3 region: CASTTRGQGLAGELFF. The CDR3 coding sequence is TGTGCCAGCACCACCCGGGGGCAAGGGCTAGCCGGGGAGCTGTTTTTT.

This chain uses TRBV20-1 with TRBJ2-6; D gene unclear. Germline values: CDR1 DFQATT, CDR2 SNEGSKA (reference sequence). CDR3 size: 13 residues. V was trimmed by 7 bases and J by 1 base, leaving 8 bases between them. CDR3 sequence (DNA): TGCAGTGGTTTGGTTTCTGGGGCCAACGTCCTGACTTTC. This sequence encodes CSGLVSGANVLTF.

The sample holds many counts of this clonotype. J is TRBJ1-5 and V is TRBV12-3 or TRBV12-4; D not certain. V was trimmed by 6 bases and J by 11 bases, leaving 11 bases between them. This CDR3 region has 11 residues. DNA for the CDR3: TGTGCCAGCAGCTCTCGTGGGACCCAGCATTTT. It is translated as CASSSRGTQHF.

The rearrangement uses TRBV28 and TRBJ2-1; no reliable D call. The V and J ends lost 6 bases and 5 bases respectively, with 2 bases between them. Looked up from germline, CDR1 is MDHEN and CDR2 is SYDVKM. CDR3 size: 10 residues. The CDR3 region has the DNA TGTGCCAGCAGGAACAATGAGCAGTTCTTC. Translated: CASRNNEQFF.

This clonotype has at least ten counts. V and J are TRBV5-6 and TRBJ2-5; TRBD1 aligns across 7 bases. The germline gives CDR1 SGHDT, CDR2 YYEEEE. The CDR3 spans 15 residues. Trimming took 4 bases from V and 5 from J; bases not matched to a gene: 11. In DNA, the CDR3 is TGTGCCAGCAGCCCCGGTCTGACAGGGATGGAGACCCAGTACTTC. Translation gives CASSPGLTGMETQYF.

Ten or more counts support this clonotype. The V and J genes are TRBV9 and TRBJ1-3; D remains ambiguous. CDR3 length equals 15 residues. Trimming stripped 0 bases from V and 0 bases from J, with 7 bases between. Germline values: CDR1 SGDLS, CDR2 YYNGEE. CDR3 region: CASSVGDISGNTIYF. CDR3 sequence (DNA): TGTGCCAGCAGCGTAGGCGATATCTCTGGAAACACCATATATTTT.

The rearrangement joins TRBV7-2 to TRBJ1-1, with D possibly matching TRBD1 (6 bases). The CDR3 loop spans 14 amino acids. Germline V lookup: CDR1 SGHTA, CDR2 FQGNSA. The ends were cut back, 5 bases at V and 5 bases at J, with 15 bases in the middle. The CDR3 sequence is CASSGNRVGTEAFF. The DNA for the CDR3 is TGTGCCAGCAGCGGGAACAGGGTGGGAACTGAAGCTTTCTTT.

This clonotype was seen ten or more times. The DNA for the CDR3 is TGCAGTGCCCTAATGACAGGGGGGGAAAAACTGTTTTTT. It translates to CSALMTGGEKLFF. The chain links TRBV20-1 to TRBJ1-4, with 9 bases that match TRBD1. This CDR3 spans 13 amino acids. The trim removed 6 bases at V and 8 bases at J, leaving 7 bases unmatched. Germline values: CDR1 DFQATT, CDR2 SNEGSKA (reference sequence).